The clone carrying this TCR beta chain was detected many times. CDR3 regions were amplified by Arm-PCR using iRepertoire HTBI primers to build TCR beta libraries. TCRdb reanalysed the multiplex PCR reads using MiXCR and keeps one entry per CDR3 protein. In the table there are about 540,000 distinct CDR3 sequences, around an eighth of which are singletons. This record comes from a study of regulatory T cells in long-lasting Graves disease. Trimming at V came to 3 bases and at J to 7 bases, leaving 8 bases not matched to a gene. Germline CDR1 and CDR2: GTSNPN and SVGIG (reference sequence). This CDR3 has 14 amino acids. As to time point: newly diagnosed GD, antithyroid drugs for less than 3 months. Generation of the TCR library employed RNA extracted from PBMCs. This sample also appeared in a second study, on T cells in Graves' hyperthyroidism and ophthalmopathy.

The clonotype originates from a man aged 30 to 45 with Graves disease. Here the sequenced sample was peripheral blood mononuclear cells (PBMCs), taken at new diagnosis, from a patient treated with antithyroid drugs. The V and J genes are TRBV30 and TRBJ1-5; TRBD1 matches 8 bases. The CDR3 reads CAWSQQGGRQPQHF. CDR3 nucleotide sequence: TGTGCCTGGAGCCAACAGGGGGGAAGACAGCCCCAGCATTTT.